The rows below give T cell receptor beta chains drawn from one sample of a study of long-term antiretroviral therapy in people with HIV. The protocol was immunoSEQ multiplex PCR, while the TCRdb copy is restricted to in-frame clones and leaves out a portion. Of about 20,000 clones listed, roughly 84% are singletons. Sequencing was performed on unsorted PBMCs, taken 2.4 to 2.5 years after starting antiretroviral therapy. The receptors originated from a man aged 35 to 55 with HIV. CDR3s include the opening cysteine and the closing phenylalanine or tryptophan. D genes are given only for firm matches. A clone size is listed for some rows: how often the clone was seen (once, few, many), or a class if it is expanded.

j_gene	v_gene	abundance	d_gene	CDR3aa	CDR3nt
TRBJ2-7	TRBV7-9	.	.	CASSLVHGHEQYF	TGTGCCAGCAGCTTAGTTCACGGCCACGAGCAGTACTTC
TRBJ2-5	TRBV2	.	.	CASSEITGSLQETQYF	TGTGCCAGCAGTGAAATAACAGGGTCCCTCCAAGAGACCCAGTACTTC
TRBJ2-7	TRBV28	few	.	CASSSSGDEQYF	TGTGCCAGCAGTTCCTCAGGGGACGAGCAGTACTTC
TRBJ1-4	TRBV5-1	few	TRBD1	CASSPGQGKEKLFF	TGCGCCAGCAGTCCGGGACAGGGCAAGGAAAAACTGTTTTTT
TRBJ2-2	TRBV11-1	.	TRBD1	CASSPYRGGTGELFF	TGTGCCAGCAGTCCCTACAGGGGTGGCACCGGGGAGCTGTTTTTT
TRBJ2-5	TRBV5-6	.	TRBD2	CASSNDGLARETQYF	TGTGCCAGCAGCAACGACGGACTAGCCCGGGAGACCCAGTACTTC
TRBJ1-1	TRBV18	.	.	CASSDMSKVEAFF	TGTGCCAGCTCGGACATGAGTAAGGTTGAAGCTTTCTTT
TRBJ1-5	TRBV28	.	.	CASSNGVRDQPQHF	TGTGCCAGCAGCAACGGAGTTAGGGATCAGCCCCAGCATTTT
TRBJ1-5	TRBV28	.	.	CASSLLGGQPQHF	TGTGCCAGCAGTTTACTCGGGGGTCAGCCCCAGCATTTT
TRBJ2-5	TRBV7-9	.	.	CASSLEPQMETQYF	TGTGCCAGCAGCTTAGAGCCCCAGATGGAGACCCAGTACTTC
TRBJ2-5	TRBV11-2	.	.	CASSFSGGSKTQYF	TGTGCCAGCAGCTTTTCGGGGGGCTCGAAGACCCAGTACTTC
TRBJ2-3	TRBV7-2	.	TRBD2	CASSLVLAGTDTQYF	TGTGCCAGCAGCTTAGTACTAGCGGGAACAGATACGCAGTATTTT
TRBJ2-1	TRBV7-6	medium-sized	TRBD1	CASSPGTGPYNEQFF	TGTGCCAGCAGCCCCGGGACAGGGCCCTACAATGAGCAGTTCTTC
TRBJ1-2	TRBV5-1	.	TRBD1	CASTSGGYGYTF	TGCGCCAGCACTTCAGGGGGCTATGGCTACACCTTC
TRBJ2-1	TRBV9	.	TRBD2	CASSPEPGGARNEQFF	TGTGCCAGCAGCCCAGAGCCCGGGGGGGCTAGAAATGAGCAGTTCTTC
TRBJ1-5	TRBV18	.	.	CASSPTRVSNQPQHF	TGTGCCAGCTCACCAACCAGGGTCAGCAATCAGCCCCAGCATTTT
TRBJ1-6	TRBV11-3	.	.	CQSKGFGSPLHF	TGTCAGTCGAAGGGGTTTGGGTCACCCCTCCACTTT
TRBJ1-2	TRBV27	.	.	CASSLSSEGGYTF	TGTGCCAGCAGTTTATCGAGTGAGGGTGGCTACACCTTC
TRBJ2-7	TRBV18	.	TRBD2	CASSPPGLAGVNEQYF	TGTGCCAGCTCACCACCGGGACTAGCGGGGGTGAACGAGCAGTACTTC
TRBJ1-3	TRBV4-3	.	.	CASSLSRTSGNTIYF	TGCGCCAGCAGCCTATCCAGGACCTCTGGAAACACCATATATTTT
TRBJ1-2	TRBV6-1	.	.	CASSGYSQSSDGYTF	TGTGCCAGCAGTGGATACAGCCAATCGAGCGATGGCTACACCTTC
TRBJ2-2	TRBV5-1	.	TRBD2	CASSWGRTSGVALSGELFF	TGCGCCAGCAGCTGGGGTCGGACTAGCGGGGTTGCCCTATCCGGGGAGCTGTTTTTT
TRBJ2-7	TRBV6-1	.	.	CASSEAPGLLYEQYF	TGTGCCAGCAGTGAAGCTCCAGGACTACTTTACGAGCAGTACTTC
TRBJ2-1	TRBV2	.	.	CASHRGGTLYNEQFF	TGTGCCAGCCATAGGGGTGGGACGCTATACAATGAGCAGTTCTTC
TRBJ2-3	TRBV5-8	.	TRBD2	CASSLAGRAGGPSYDTQYF	TGTGCCAGCAGCTTGGCTGGTAGGGCGGGAGGGCCATCGTATGATACGCAGTATTTT
TRBJ2-7	TRBV11-2	.	.	CASSSQSYEQYF	TGTGCCAGCAGCTCACAGAGCTACGAGCAGTACTTC
TRBJ2-2	TRBV11-1	.	.	CASGTPGNGELFF	TGTGCCAGCGGGACACCAGGGAACGGGGAGCTGTTTTTT
TRBJ2-5	TRBV11-2	.	.	CASSLESMAQYF	TGTGCCAGCAGCTTAGAAAGTATGGCCCAGTACTTC
TRBJ2-5	TRBV2	.	TRBD2	CASRSFGEGSGEQETQYF	TGTGCCAGCAGGTCATTCGGGGAGGGCAGCGGGGAGCAAGAGACCCAGTACTTC
TRBJ2-7	TRBV7-3	.	TRBD2	CASSYLTGGEQYF	TGTGCCAGCAGCTACCTCACGGGGGGCGAGCAGTACTTC
TRBJ1-5	TRBV27	.	TRBD1	CASSPIGTGGNQPQHF	TGTGCCAGCAGTCCCATTGGGACAGGGGGCAATCAGCCCCAGCATTTT
TRBJ2-7	TRBV2	.	TRBD2	CASTFSGGGQYF	TGTGCCAGCACCTTCTCCGGCGGGGGGCAGTACTTC
TRBJ1-2	TRBV5-1	.	TRBD1	CASSYGTGEHGYTF	TGCGCCAGCAGCTACGGGACAGGCGAACATGGCTACACCTTC
TRBJ2-1	TRBV7-9	.	TRBD2	CASSVLAGAYNEQFF	TGTGCCAGCAGCGTACTAGCGGGAGCCTACAATGAGCAGTTCTTC
TRBJ2-5	TRBV11-2	.	TRBD2	CASSPSGQETQYF	TGTGCCAGCAGCCCTAGCGGCCAAGAGACCCAGTACTTC
TRBJ1-6	TRBV11-2	few	TRBD1	CASSSRTGGSPLHF	TGTGCCAGCAGCTCGAGGACAGGTGGTTCACCCCTCCACTTT
TRBJ2-7	TRBV5-8	.	TRBD1	CASSLERTGRSYEQYF	TGTGCCAGCAGCTTGGAGCGGACAGGGCGCTCCTACGAGCAGTACTTC
TRBJ1-4	TRBV5-4	.	.	CASSFGTPSTNEKLFF	TGTGCCAGCAGCTTTGGGACGCCGTCTACTAATGAAAAACTGTTTTTT
TRBJ2-1	TRBV6-6	.	.	CASSYSRGTLVEQFF	TGTGCCAGCAGTTACTCTAGAGGCACCCTCGTAGAGCAGTTCTTC
TRBJ1-2	TRBV30	.	.	CASIQGLGGYTF	TGTGCCTCCATACAGGGTTTGGGGGGCTACACCTTC
TRBJ1-2	TRBV19	.	.	CASSAWSEANYGYTF	TGTGCCAGTAGTGCATGGTCCGAAGCTAACTATGGCTACACCTTC
TRBJ2-3	TRBV5-1	.	.	CASSRGVWPMNTDTQYF	TGCGCCAGCAGCCGCGGGGTTTGGCCCATGAACACAGATACGCAGTATTTT
TRBJ2-2	TRBV5-1	.	TRBD1	CASSFRDRGTTTGELFF	TGCGCCAGCAGCTTCCGGGACAGGGGGACCACCACCGGGGAGCTGTTTTTT
TRBJ1-2	TRBV7-9	.	.	CASSFSGDGYTF	TGTGCCAGCAGCTTTTCAGGGGATGGCTACACCTTC
TRBJ1-6	TRBV27	.	.	CASSLISSPANSPLHF	TGTGCCAGCAGTTTGATCTCGTCCCCAGCGAATTCACCCCTCCACTTT
TRBJ2-7	TRBV5-1	few	.	CASSFMAEPTYEQYF	TGCGCCAGCAGCTTTATGGCAGAGCCTACCTACGAGCAGTACTTC
TRBJ1-1	TRBV4-3	.	.	CASSQGNREVEAFF	TGCGCCAGCAGCCAAGGGAACAGGGAGGTTGAAGCTTTCTTT
TRBJ2-2	TRBV6-6	.	.	CASSYSEAGELFF	TGTGCCAGCAGTTACTCAGAAGCCGGGGAGCTGTTTTTT
TRBJ1-2	TRBV19	.	TRBD1	CASSTDRGIVGYTF	TGTGCCAGTAGTACCGACAGGGGAATAGTTGGCTACACCTTC
TRBJ2-1	TRBV7-3	.	TRBD2	CASSPSAGGYNEQFF	TGTGCCAGCAGCCCATCGGCGGGAGGTTACAATGAGCAGTTCTTC